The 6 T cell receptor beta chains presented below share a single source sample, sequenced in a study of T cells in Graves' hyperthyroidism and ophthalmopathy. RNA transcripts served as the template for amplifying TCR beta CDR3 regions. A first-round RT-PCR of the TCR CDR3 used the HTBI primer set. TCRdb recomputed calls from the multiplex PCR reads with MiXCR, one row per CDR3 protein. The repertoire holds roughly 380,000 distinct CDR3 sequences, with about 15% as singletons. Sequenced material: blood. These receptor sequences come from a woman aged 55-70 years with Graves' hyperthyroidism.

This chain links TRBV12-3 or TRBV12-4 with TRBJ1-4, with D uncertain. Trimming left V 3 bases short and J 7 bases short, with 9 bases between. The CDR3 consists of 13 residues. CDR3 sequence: CASSLIRAEKLFF. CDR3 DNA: TGTGCCAGCAGTTTGATTAGGGCTGAAAAACTGTTTTTT.

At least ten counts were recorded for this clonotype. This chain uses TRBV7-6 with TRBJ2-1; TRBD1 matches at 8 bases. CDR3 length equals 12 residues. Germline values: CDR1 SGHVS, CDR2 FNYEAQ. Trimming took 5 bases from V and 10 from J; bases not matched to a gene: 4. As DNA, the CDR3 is TGTGCCAGCAGCCTGGACAGGGAGGAGCAGTTCTTC. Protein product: CASSLDREEQFF.

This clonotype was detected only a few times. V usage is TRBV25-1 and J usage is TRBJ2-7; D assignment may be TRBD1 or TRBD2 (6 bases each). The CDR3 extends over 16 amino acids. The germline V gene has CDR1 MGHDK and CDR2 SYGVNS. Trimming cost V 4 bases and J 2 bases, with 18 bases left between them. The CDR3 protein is CASSGGDTGSAYEQYF. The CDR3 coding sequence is TGTGCCAGCAGTGGCGGGGACACCGGTTCCGCCTACGAGCAGTACTTC.

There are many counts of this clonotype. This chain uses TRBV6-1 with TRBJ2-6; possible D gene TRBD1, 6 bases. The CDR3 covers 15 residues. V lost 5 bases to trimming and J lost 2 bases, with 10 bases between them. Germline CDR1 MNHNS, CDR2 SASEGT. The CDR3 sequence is CASSIQGAGANVLTF. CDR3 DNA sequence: TGTGCCAGCAGTATACAGGGAGCTGGGGCCAACGTCCTGACTTTC.

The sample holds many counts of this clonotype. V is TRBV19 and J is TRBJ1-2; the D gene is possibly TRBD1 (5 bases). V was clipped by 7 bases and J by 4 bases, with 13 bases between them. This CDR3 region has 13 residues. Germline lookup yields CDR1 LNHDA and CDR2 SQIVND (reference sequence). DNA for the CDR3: TGTGCCAGTAAACCCAGTGGGACCTATGGCTACACCTTC. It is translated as CASKPSGTYGYTF.

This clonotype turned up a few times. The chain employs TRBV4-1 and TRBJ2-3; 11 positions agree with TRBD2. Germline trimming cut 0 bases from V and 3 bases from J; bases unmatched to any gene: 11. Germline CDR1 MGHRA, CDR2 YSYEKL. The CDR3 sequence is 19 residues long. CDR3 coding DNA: TGCGCCAGCAGCCAAGAAGGAAGTACTAGCGGGAGATTAACAGATACGCAGTATTTT. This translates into CASSQEGSTSGRLTDTQYF.